This T cell receptor beta chain stems from a study of yellow fever vaccine responses in identical twins. Study-level results: Twins reportedly appeared to share part of their vaccine T cell response while keeping part individual.

Notes on this clonotype: Its antigen is not known.

Germline V gives CDR1 SGHNT, CDR2 YENEEA. This CDR3 is 15 amino acids long. V lost 5 bases and J 0 bases, leaving 11 bases between the germline ends. TCRdb recomputed calls from the RT-PCR reads with MiXCR, one row per CDR3 protein. The sample includes around 1,700 distinct CDR3 sequences, more than 80% seen only once; the top ten take about 28%. This TCR derives from a female donor who received the yellow fever vaccine. The material sequenced was T cells from blood (PBMCs), unsorted or a sorted subset (not recorded which), taken before or after yellow fever vaccination (not recorded which). V is TRBV11-3 and J is TRBJ2-1, with D unresolved. CDR3 protein: CASSPSGSSYNEQFF. The CDR3, as DNA: TGTGCCAGCAGCCCAAGTGGCAGCTCCTACAATGAGCAGTTCTTC.